The rows below give T cell receptor beta chains drawn from one sample of a study of blood T cell repertoires in COVID-19. Measured with immunoSEQ multiplex PCR; TCRdb has only the in-frame clones, and not every one. The sample contains over 200,000 clones, approximately 90% of which appear only once. Sequencing was done on a sample of peripheral blood. The receptors here all came from a man aged 25 to 40 with COVID-19, enrolled during active disease. The CDR3 runs from the conserved cysteine through the conserved F or W. D genes are given only for firm matches. Not all rows give a size; the values are once, few, many and, for expanded clones, a class.

>TRBJ1-2|TRBD1|.|TRBV6-5
CASSTPGTGGYTF
TGTGCCAGCAGTACCCCCGGGACAGGAGGCTACACCTTC
>TRBJ2-7|.|once|TRBV27
CASSLSAEFYEQYF
TGTGCCAGCAGTTTATCGGCGGAATTTTACGAGCAGTACTTC
>TRBJ2-1|TRBD2|.|TRBV5-1
CASSSTGGLAGRNEQFF
TGCGCCAGCAGCTCTACCGGGGGACTAGCGGGGAGGAATGAGCAGTTCTTC
>TRBJ2-1|.|.|TRBV11-1
CASSLEQGAHYNEQFF
TGTGCCAGCAGCTTAGAGCAAGGGGCACACTACAATGAGCAGTTCTTC
>TRBJ1-4|.|.|TRBV3-1/TRBV3-2
CASSQGSSHSGGEKLFF
TGTGCCAGCAGCCAAGGGTCCAGTCACAGCGGAGGGGAAAAACTGTTTTTT
>TRBJ2-1|TRBD2|.|TRBV11-3
CASSLDPIIVRLAWGNEQFF
TGTGCCAGCAGCTTAGATCCTATTATTGTACGACTAGCTTGGGGTAATGAGCAGTTCTTC
>TRBJ2-1|TRBD1|.|TRBV10-3
CAISQQGTQYNEQFF
TGTGCCATCAGTCAACAGGGGACACAATACAATGAGCAGTTCTTC
>TRBJ1-2|.|.|TRBV19
CASDPGHLVDGYTF
TGTGCCAGTGATCCGGGACATTTGGTGGATGGCTACACCTTC
>TRBJ2-1|.|.|TRBV24-1
CPIRGVRGTSRNEQFF
TGTCCGATCAGAGGAGTTAGAGGGACAAGTAGAAATGAGCAGTTCTTC
>TRBJ1-6|TRBD1|.|TRBV4-2
CASSQDTGDYNSPLHF
TGTGCCAGCAGCCAAGACACAGGGGACTATAATTCACCCCTCCACTTT
>TRBJ1-6|.|.|TRBV10-2
CASSPALIGNSPLHF
TGCGCCAGCAGCCCCGCCTTGATCGGGAATTCACCCCTCCACTTT
>TRBJ2-2|TRBD1|.|TRBV9
CASTDRWSGELFF
TGTGCCAGCACGGACAGGTGGAGCGGGGAGCTGTTTTTT
>TRBJ1-1|.|.|TRBV4-3
CASSQGFKGRVNTEAFF
TGCGCCAGCAGCCAAGGGTTCAAGGGGCGCGTTAACACTGAAGCTTTCTTT
>TRBJ2-7|TRBD1|.|TRBV6-4
CASSVLGQTYEQYF
TGTGCCAGCAGTGTCTTGGGACAGACCTACGAGCAGTACTTC
>TRBJ2-7|TRBD1|.|TRBV19
CASQPSTGTYEQYF
TGTGCCAGTCAGCCCTCGACAGGGACCTACGAGCAGTACTTC
>TRBJ1-5|.|.|TRBV5-4
CASSLGGQNSNQPQHF
TGTGCCAGCAGCTTGGGTGGGCAGAATAGCAATCAGCCCCAGCATTTT
>TRBJ2-3|TRBD2|.|TRBV12-5
CASGYLAGGKLEDTQYF
TGTGCTAGTGGTTACCTAGCGGGAGGAAAGCTGGAAGATACGCAGTATTTT
>TRBJ1-2|.|few|TRBV5-5
CASSWGQGIDYGYTF
TGTGCCAGCAGCTGGGGGCAGGGTATTGACTATGGCTACACCTTC
>TRBJ2-1|.|.|TRBV7-3
CASSRGLGSYNEQFF
TGTGCCAGCAGTCGCGGACTGGGCTCCTACAATGAGCAGTTCTTC
>TRBJ1-1|TRBD1|once|TRBV19
CASSLPGGGEAFF
TGTGCCAGTAGTCTCCCGGGAGGGGGCGAAGCTTTCTTT
>TRBJ1-3|.|.|TRBV10-3
CAISAAVSLSGNTIYF
TGTGCCATCAGCGCGGCAGTTTCCCTCTCTGGAAACACCATATATTTT
>TRBJ2-1|TRBD1|.|TRBV4-3
CASSQQQGASHNEQFF
TGCGCCAGCAGCCAACAACAGGGGGCCAGCCACAATGAGCAGTTCTTC
>TRBJ2-1|TRBD2|.|TRBV7-2
CASSLGGIVGYNEQFF
TGTGCCAGCAGCCTGGGGGGGATCGTCGGGTACAATGAGCAGTTCTTC
>TRBJ1-3|.|.|TRBV5-6
CASSPLTGERNTIYF
TGTGCCAGCAGCCCGCTGACAGGAGAGCGAAACACCATATATTTT
>TRBJ1-1|TRBD1|.|TRBV6-5
CASRSQGAAFF
TGTGCCAGCCGTTCACAGGGGGCAGCTTTCTTT
>TRBJ2-2|TRBD2|.|TRBV7-2
CASSRLAGTGTGELFF
TGTGCCAGCAGCAGACTAGCGGGAACCGGCACCGGGGAGCTGTTTTTT
>TRBJ1-4|.|.|TRBV9
CASSVGGFGNEKLFF
TGTGCCAGCAGCGTGGGAGGGTTCGGTAATGAAAAACTGTTTTTT
>TRBJ2-7|TRBD1|.|TRBV7-2
CASSLDGPTGDKDEQYF
TGTGCCAGCAGCTTAGACGGTCCGACAGGGGATAAGGACGAGCAGTACTTC
>TRBJ1-6|TRBD1|.|TRBV25-1
CASSDTGAGISPLHF
TGTGCCAGCAGTGATACAGGGGCTGGAATTTCACCCCTCCACTTT
>TRBJ1-2|.|.|TRBV19
CASTPLRVDYGYTF
TGTGCCAGTACCCCCTTGAGGGTCGACTATGGCTACACCTTC
>TRBJ2-1|.|.|TRBV7-3
CASSLAGSNEQFF
TGTGCCAGCAGCTTGGCGGGATCCAATGAGCAGTTCTTC
>TRBJ2-1|TRBD1|.|TRBV7-2
CASSPRDSIYNEQFF
TGTGCCAGCAGCCCCCGGGACAGTATATACAATGAGCAGTTCTTC
>TRBJ1-5|.|.|TRBV25-1
CASSTDPGSNQPQHF
TGTGCCAGCAGCACGGACCCGGGGAGCAATCAGCCCCAGCATTTT
>TRBJ1-3|TRBD1|.|TRBV5-4
CASSYRGNGNTIYF
TGTGCCAGCAGCTACAGGGGTAATGGAAACACCATATATTTT
>TRBJ1-2|.|.|TRBV5-1
CASSFIGTSTIKYGYTF
TGCGCCAGCAGCTTTATAGGGACTTCCACCATAAAATATGGCTACACCTTC
>TRBJ1-6|.|.|TRBV10-3
CAIRKEQGINSPLHF
TGTGCCATCAGGAAAGAACAGGGAATTAATTCACCCCTCCACTTT
>TRBJ2-3|.|.|TRBV9
CASSVDIPSPQYF
TGTGCCAGCAGCGTAGATATCCCGAGTCCGCAGTATTTT
>TRBJ2-3|TRBD2|once|TRBV5-4
CASSGLAGGDTQYF
TGTGCCAGCAGTGGACTAGCGGGGGGAGATACGCAGTATTTT
>TRBJ1-2|TRBD1|.|TRBV28
CASSFTGGGYGYTF
TGTGCCAGCAGCTTTACAGGGGGCGGATATGGCTACACCTTC
>TRBJ2-7|TRBD1|.|TRBV10-3
CAIARQGASYEQYF
TGTGCCATCGCGCGGCAGGGGGCCTCCTACGAGCAGTACTTC
>TRBJ1-6|.|.|TRBV19
CASKGRGYRNSPLHF
TGTGCCAGTAAAGGTCGGGGGTACCGTAATTCACCCCTCCACTTT
>TRBJ2-1|TRBD1|once|TRBV5-1
CASSPDRDEQFF
TGCGCCAGCAGCCCGGACAGGGACGAGCAGTTCTTC
>TRBJ1-1|.|.|TRBV6-2/TRBV6-3
CASSYEPYSGRANTEAFF
TGTGCCAGCAGTTACGAACCCTACTCCGGGCGGGCTAACACTGAAGCTTTCTTT
>TRBJ2-7|TRBD1|.|TRBV28
CASRTGGGGFYEQYF
TGTGCCAGCAGGACAGGGGGCGGAGGATTTTACGAGCAGTACTTC
>TRBJ1-6|.|.|TRBV5-6
CASSSRGALRNSPLHF
TGTGCCAGCAGCTCTCGGGGGGCGTTGAGGAATTCACCCCTCCACTTT
>TRBJ2-2|TRBD2|few|TRBV18
CASSPPSGGLNTGELFF
TGTGCCAGCTCACCACCAAGCGGGGGGCTGAACACCGGGGAGCTGTTTTTT
>TRBJ1-2|.|.|TRBV27
CASSLSFSHPYGYTF
TGTGCCAGCAGTTTATCGTTTTCCCATCCCTATGGCTACACCTTC
>TRBJ1-1|.|.|TRBV28
CASSIQGGLPEAFF
TGTGCCAGCAGTATACAGGGAGGGTTGCCTGAAGCTTTCTTT
>TRBJ2-1|.|.|TRBV4-2
CASSQAGSAGRSYNEQFF
TGTGCCAGCAGCCAAGCAGGGTCGGCGGGACGCTCCTACAATGAGCAGTTCTTC
>TRBJ2-3|.|few|TRBV24-1
CATSDWTKPDTQYF
TGTGCCACCAGTGATTGGACTAAACCAGATACGCAGTATTTT
>TRBJ2-1|.|.|TRBV13
CASSLELGAGITEQFF
TGTGCCAGCAGCTTAGAATTGGGGGCAGGGATTACTGAGCAGTTCTTC
>TRBJ2-3|TRBD1|.|TRBV4-2
CASSQDGQGRSDTQYF
TGTGCCAGCAGCCAAGACGGACAGGGGCGGTCAGATACGCAGTATTTT
>TRBJ2-1|TRBD2|.|TRBV4-2
CASSTLAGPYNEQFF
TGTGCCAGCAGCACTCTAGCGGGACCCTACAATGAGCAGTTCTTC
>TRBJ2-1|TRBD1|.|TRBV7-6
CASSPGTGGLNEQFF
TGTGCCAGCAGCCCCGGGACAGGGGGTCTGAATGAGCAGTTCTTC
>TRBJ2-7|.|.|TRBV27
CASSLLGQPTGVSYEQYF
TGTGCCAGCAGTTTATTAGGACAACCCACGGGGGTTTCCTACGAGCAGTACTTC
>TRBJ1-1|.|.|TRBV7-2
CASSLLHTEAFF
TGTGCCAGCAGCTTATTACATACTGAAGCTTTCTTT
>TRBJ1-3|TRBD1|.|TRBV18
CASSPTLGQAGNTIYF
TGTGCCAGCTCACCCACCTTGGGACAGGCTGGAAACACCATATATTTT